The 5 T cell receptor beta chains below all came from one sample that was sequenced in a study of graft-versus-host responses after intestinal transplantation. TCRdb's table, derived via immunoSEQ multiplex PCR, lists solely in-frame clones and lacks some. Here the sample spans tens of thousands of clones, 89% being singletons. The antigens of these receptors remain unknown. The sequences come from unstimulated CD4+ T cells sorted from spleen or lymph node cells, collected before transplant. The receptor set was obtained from a human donor who was the organ donor for an intestinal transplant.

With regard to this clone: In the same sample, other DNA sequences code for this CDR3. The chain carries TRBV28 and TRBJ1-2, with 9 bases matching TRBD1. The CDR3 covers 14 residues. After removal of 3 bases from V and 8 bases from J, the junction contained 7 bases not matched to a gene. Germline assignment: CDR1 MDHEN and CDR2 SYDVKM. The CDR3 spells CASSFGTGIKGYTF. The CDR3 nucleotides are TGTGCCAGCAGTTTTGGGACAGGGATAAAAGGCTACACCTTC.

The V gene is TRBV7-8, the J gene TRBJ2-7; the match to TRBD1 covers 7 bases. After removal of 5 bases from V and 0 bases from J, the junction contained 4 bases not matched to a gene. The CDR3 loop spans 14 amino acids. CDR1 and CDR2 (germline): SGHVS, FQNEAQ. The DNA for the CDR3 is TGTGCCAGCAGCCCCCGGGACAGCTCCTACGAGCAGTACTTC. Encoded protein: CASSPRDSSYEQYF.

The chain uses TRBV29-1 and TRBJ1-2, with D tentatively TRBD1 (6 bases). This CDR3 has 12 residues. CDR1 is SQVTM and CDR2 is ANQGSEA in the germline V gene. V was cut by 3 bases and J by 4 bases, with 9 bases left in between. This CDR3 reads CSVDYRAYGYTF. The CDR3 DNA reads TGCAGCGTTGATTACAGGGCCTATGGCTACACCTTC.

This clone was detected once. This chain uses TRBV15 with TRBJ2-1; D perhaps matches TRBD1 (5 bases). V lost 6 bases, J lost 4 bases, and 13 bases lay in between. This CDR3 is built from 14 residues. From germline, CDR1 is LNHNV and CDR2 YYDKDF (reference sequence). The CDR3 protein is CATRLGRAYNEQFF. As DNA, the CDR3 is TGTGCCACCAGATTGGGCAGGGCTTACAATGAGCAGTTCTTC.

The chain uses TRBV2 and TRBJ2-3, with 11 bases matching TRBD2. V gave up 6 bases and J gave up 2 bases; unmatched junction bases: 4. Germline V lookup: CDR1 SNHLY, CDR2 FYNNEI. The CDR3 length is 15 residues. The CDR3 region has the DNA TGTGCCAGCAGGCAGACTAGCGGGAACACAGATACGCAGTATTTT. Amino acids: CASRQTSGNTDTQYF.